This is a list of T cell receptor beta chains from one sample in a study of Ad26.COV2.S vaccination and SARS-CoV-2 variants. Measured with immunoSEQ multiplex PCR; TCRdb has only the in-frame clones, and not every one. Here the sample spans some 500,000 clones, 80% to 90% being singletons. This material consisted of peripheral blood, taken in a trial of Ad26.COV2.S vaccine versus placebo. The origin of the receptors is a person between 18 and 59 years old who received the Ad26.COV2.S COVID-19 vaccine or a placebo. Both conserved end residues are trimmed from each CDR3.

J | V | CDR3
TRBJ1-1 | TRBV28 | ASSYSGLTEAF
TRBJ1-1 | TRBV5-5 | ASSPPARNTEAF
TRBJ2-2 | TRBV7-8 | ASGVLGRASTGGELF
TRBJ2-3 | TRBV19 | ASSIGTRPDTQY
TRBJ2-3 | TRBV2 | ASSSNRGIAADTQY
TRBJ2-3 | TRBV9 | ASSVGEGTQY
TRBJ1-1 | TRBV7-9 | ASHGPTNWATEAF
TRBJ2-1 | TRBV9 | ASSVFLAGAGNNEQF
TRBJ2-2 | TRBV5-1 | ASSLAVNTGELF
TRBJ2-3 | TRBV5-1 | ASSLAWGASSTDTQY
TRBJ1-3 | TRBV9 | ASSVGSGNTIY
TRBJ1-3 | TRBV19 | ASTPDRDSGNTIY
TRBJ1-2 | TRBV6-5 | ASRLSGGGDYGYT
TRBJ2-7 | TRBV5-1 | ASSPVLTEYEQY
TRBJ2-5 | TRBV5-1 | ASSLGRGETQY
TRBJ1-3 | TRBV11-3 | ASSFSGGNTIY